A selection of T cell receptor beta chains follows, all from one sample in a study of early T cells in non-severe SARS-CoV-2 infection. TCRdb recomputed calls from the 5' RACE reads with MiXCR, one row per CDR3 protein. This repertoire shows about 84,000 distinct CDR3 sequences, 9.5% to 13% found once; its top ten account for 2.6%. The source material was whole blood. Every receptor here comes from an adult who was a healthcare worker with PCR-confirmed SARS-CoV-2 infection or an uninfected control (not recorded which). The CDR3 runs from the conserved cysteine through the conserved F or W. The order of the fields is J gene, D gene, clone size, V gene, CDR3 protein, CDR3 DNA. D genes are given only for firm matches. The size entry is marked missing in some rows and otherwise reads once, few, many or a size class.

j_call: TRBJ2-5; d_call: .; clone_size: .; v_call: TRBV9; cdr3_aa: CASSDGTFQETQYF; cdr3_nt: TGTGCCAGCAGCGACGGGACTTTTCAAGAGACCCAGTACTTC
j_call: TRBJ2-3; d_call: TRBD1; clone_size: many; v_call: TRBV24-1; cdr3_aa: CATSDIGTDRSDTQYF; cdr3_nt: TGTGCCACCAGTGATATCGGGACAGACCGATCAGATACGCAGTATTTT
j_call: TRBJ2-7; d_call: .; clone_size: many; v_call: TRBV7-2; cdr3_aa: CASSLSVQSHEQYF; cdr3_nt: TGTGCCAGCAGCTTATCGGTACAGTCCCACGAGCAGTACTTC
j_call: TRBJ1-5; d_call: .; clone_size: .; v_call: TRBV3-1; cdr3_aa: CASSHVQDSNQPQHF; cdr3_nt: TGTGCCAGCAGCCACGTTCAGGATAGCAATCAGCCCCAGCATTTT
j_call: TRBJ2-7; d_call: TRBD1; clone_size: .; v_call: TRBV18; cdr3_aa: CASSPTGQGEQYF; cdr3_nt: TGTGCCAGCTCACCGACAGGGCAAGGCGAGCAGTACTTC
j_call: TRBJ2-1; d_call: .; clone_size: many; v_call: TRBV10-1; cdr3_aa: CASSESVGSLSSYNEQFF; cdr3_nt: TGCGCCAGCAGTGAGTCAGTCGGTAGCCTCTCCTCCTACAATGAGCAGTTCTTC
j_call: TRBJ1-2; d_call: .; clone_size: many; v_call: TRBV7-4; cdr3_aa: CASTLPWGRYGYTF; cdr3_nt: TGTGCCAGCACCCTTCCCTGGGGACGATATGGCTACACCTTC
j_call: TRBJ1-2; d_call: .; clone_size: many; v_call: TRBV20-1; cdr3_aa: CSAREQTKPYGYTF; cdr3_nt: TGCAGTGCTAGAGAGCAGACCAAACCCTATGGCTACACCTTC
j_call: TRBJ2-1; d_call: TRBD2; clone_size: few; v_call: TRBV29-1; cdr3_aa: CSVGLAFYNEQFF; cdr3_nt: TGCAGCGTGGGACTAGCCTTTTACAATGAGCAGTTCTTC
j_call: TRBJ1-2; d_call: TRBD1; clone_size: few; v_call: TRBV19; cdr3_aa: CATVNRGTGFNYGYTF; cdr3_nt: TGTGCCACCGTCAATAGGGGGACAGGCTTTAACTATGGCTACACCTTC
j_call: TRBJ2-7; d_call: TRBD1; clone_size: many; v_call: TRBV28; cdr3_aa: CASSPSPDRAVYF; cdr3_nt: TGTGCCAGCAGTCCCAGCCCGGACAGGGCGGTGTACTTC
j_call: TRBJ2-2; d_call: .; clone_size: few; v_call: TRBV29-1; cdr3_aa: CSVEGGPPGELFF; cdr3_nt: TGCAGCGTGGAAGGAGGGCCTCCCGGGGAGCTGTTTTTT
j_call: TRBJ2-4; d_call: .; clone_size: few; v_call: TRBV12-2; cdr3_aa: CASRLKKYKAENIQYF; cdr3_nt: TGTGCAAGTCGCTTAAAGAAGTATAAGGCGGAGAACATTCAGTACTTC
j_call: TRBJ2-7; d_call: TRBD1; clone_size: many; v_call: TRBV29-1; cdr3_aa: CSVEGSSGTGAYEQYF; cdr3_nt: TGCAGCGTTGAAGGTTCCTCCGGGACAGGGGCCTACGAGCAGTACTTC
j_call: TRBJ2-2; d_call: .; clone_size: .; v_call: TRBV11-2; cdr3_aa: CASSLLLNTGELFF; cdr3_nt: TGTGCCAGCAGCTTGCTCCTTAACACCGGGGAGCTGTTTTTT
j_call: TRBJ1-1; d_call: .; clone_size: few; v_call: TRBV29-1; cdr3_aa: CSVEKTEYTEAFF; cdr3_nt: TGCAGCGTTGAAAAAACAGAGTACACTGAAGCTTTCTTT
j_call: TRBJ1-1; d_call: TRBD1; clone_size: many; v_call: TRBV11-2; cdr3_aa: CASSLSGGNTEAFF; cdr3_nt: TGTGCCAGCAGCTTGTCAGGGGGGAACACTGAAGCTTTCTTT
j_call: TRBJ2-3; d_call: .; clone_size: .; v_call: TRBV5-1; cdr3_aa: CASTPTWTDTQYF; cdr3_nt: TGCGCCAGCACCCCGACTTGGACAGATACGCAGTATTTT
j_call: TRBJ2-7; d_call: .; clone_size: many; v_call: TRBV11-2; cdr3_aa: CASSSVGVGSYNYEQYF; cdr3_nt: TGTGCCAGCAGCTCAGTCGGGGTGGGATCTTATAATTACGAGCAGTACTTC
j_call: TRBJ2-7; d_call: .; clone_size: .; v_call: TRBV7-6; cdr3_aa: CASSWGQGNEQYF; cdr3_nt: TGTGCCAGCAGCTGGGGACAAGGCAACGAGCAGTACTTC
j_call: TRBJ2-2; d_call: .; clone_size: many; v_call: TRBV28; cdr3_aa: CASSLSLPNTGELFF; cdr3_nt: TGTGCCAGCAGTTTATCCCTCCCCAACACCGGGGAGCTGTTTTTT
j_call: TRBJ2-2; d_call: .; clone_size: few; v_call: TRBV9; cdr3_aa: CASSKGPEGELFF; cdr3_nt: TGTGCCAGCAGCAAGGGACCCGAAGGGGAGCTGTTTTTT
j_call: TRBJ1-3; d_call: .; clone_size: few; v_call: TRBV9; cdr3_aa: CASSVDLIGNTIYF; cdr3_nt: TGTGCCAGCAGCGTAGACCTGATTGGAAACACCATATATTTT
j_call: TRBJ2-7; d_call: TRBD2; clone_size: .; v_call: TRBV6-5; cdr3_aa: CASSDGTSGRYEQYF; cdr3_nt: TGTGCCAGCAGTGACGGGACTAGCGGGAGATACGAGCAGTACTTC
j_call: TRBJ2-5; d_call: .; clone_size: many; v_call: TRBV29-1; cdr3_aa: CSAGQETQYF; cdr3_nt: TGCAGCGCGGGGCAGGAGACCCAGTACTTC
j_call: TRBJ1-5; d_call: .; clone_size: many; v_call: TRBV24-1; cdr3_aa: CATSDLDNDQPQHF; cdr3_nt: TGTGCCACCAGTGACTTGGACAACGATCAGCCCCAGCATTTT
j_call: TRBJ1-1; d_call: .; clone_size: .; v_call: TRBV28; cdr3_aa: CASLRWNTEAFF; cdr3_nt: TGTGCCAGCTTACGGTGGAACACTGAAGCTTTCTTT
j_call: TRBJ1-2; d_call: .; clone_size: many; v_call: TRBV6-5; cdr3_aa: CASSYDTNYGYTF; cdr3_nt: TGTGCCAGCAGTTACGACACTAACTATGGCTACACCTTC
j_call: TRBJ2-7; d_call: TRBD2; clone_size: .; v_call: TRBV20-1; cdr3_aa: CSARDRGGAISEQYF; cdr3_nt: TGCAGTGCTAGGGATCGGGGGGGCGCGATCTCCGAGCAGTACTTC
j_call: TRBJ2-7; d_call: TRBD1; clone_size: many; v_call: TRBV29-1; cdr3_aa: CSVLRDRGYEQYF; cdr3_nt: TGCAGCGTCCTCCGGGACAGGGGATACGAGCAGTACTTC
j_call: TRBJ2-7; d_call: .; clone_size: many; v_call: TRBV7-9; cdr3_aa: CASSHKGGTYEQYF; cdr3_nt: TGTGCCAGCAGCCATAAGGGGGGAACCTACGAGCAGTACTTC
j_call: TRBJ2-1; d_call: .; clone_size: many; v_call: TRBV5-1; cdr3_aa: CASSRQPPGGNEQFF; cdr3_nt: TGCGCCAGCAGCCGGCAGCCCCCCGGGGGCAATGAGCAGTTCTTC
j_call: TRBJ2-1; d_call: .; clone_size: once; v_call: TRBV6-6; cdr3_aa: CASSYNFVGEQFF; cdr3_nt: TGTGCCAGCAGTTACAATTTTGTGGGTGAGCAGTTCTTC
j_call: TRBJ2-3; d_call: TRBD2; clone_size: many; v_call: TRBV11-3; cdr3_aa: CASSLALSGSTDTQYF; cdr3_nt: TGTGCCAGCAGCTTAGCCCTTAGCGGGAGCACAGATACGCAGTATTTT
j_call: TRBJ2-7; d_call: TRBD1; clone_size: .; v_call: TRBV29-1; cdr3_aa: CSVEGTGLSRYEQYF; cdr3_nt: TGCAGCGTTGAAGGGACAGGGTTAAGCCGCTACGAGCAGTACTTC
j_call: TRBJ2-6; d_call: TRBD1; clone_size: few; v_call: TRBV28; cdr3_aa: CASSRQGSGANVLTF; cdr3_nt: TGTGCCAGCAGCCGACAGGGATCTGGGGCCAACGTCCTGACTTTC
j_call: TRBJ2-3; d_call: .; clone_size: .; v_call: TRBV11-1; cdr3_aa: CASSSGADTQYF; cdr3_nt: TGTGCCAGCAGTTCCGGGGCGGATACGCAGTATTTT
j_call: TRBJ1-1; d_call: TRBD1; clone_size: many; v_call: TRBV7-9; cdr3_aa: CASSSPPDRDDEAFF; cdr3_nt: TGTGCCAGCAGCTCCCCGCCGGACAGGGACGATGAAGCTTTCTTT
j_call: TRBJ2-1; d_call: .; clone_size: few; v_call: TRBV3-1; cdr3_aa: CASSQDRRNTYNEQFF; cdr3_nt: TGTGCCAGCAGCCAAGATCGCAGGAATACCTACAATGAGCAGTTCTTC
j_call: TRBJ1-1; d_call: TRBD1; clone_size: many; v_call: TRBV27; cdr3_aa: CASTPKGARTEAFF; cdr3_nt: TGTGCCAGCACCCCTAAGGGGGCCCGCACTGAAGCTTTCTTT